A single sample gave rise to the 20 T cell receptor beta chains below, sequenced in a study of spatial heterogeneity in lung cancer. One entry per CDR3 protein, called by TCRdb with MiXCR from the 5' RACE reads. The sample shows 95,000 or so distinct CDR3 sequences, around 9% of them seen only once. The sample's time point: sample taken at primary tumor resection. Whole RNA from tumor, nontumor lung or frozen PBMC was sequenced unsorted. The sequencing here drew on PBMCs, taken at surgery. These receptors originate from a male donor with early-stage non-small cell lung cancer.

CDR3 in DNA: TGTGCCAGCAGGAGGGAGTGGAGCACAGATACGCAGTATTTT. Protein sequence: CASRREWSTDTQYF. The chain recombines TRBV27 with TRBJ2-3, with D possibly matching TRBD2 (5 bases). This CDR3 contains 14 residues. Germline values: CDR1 MNHEY, CDR2 SMNVEV (reference sequence). V lost 6 bases and J lost 0, with 10 bases in between.

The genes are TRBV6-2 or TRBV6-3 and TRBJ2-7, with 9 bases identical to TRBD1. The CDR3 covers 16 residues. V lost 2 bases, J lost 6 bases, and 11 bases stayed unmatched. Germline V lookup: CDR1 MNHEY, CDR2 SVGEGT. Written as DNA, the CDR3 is TGTGCCAGCAGTTACCCCAGCTGGGACAGGGTTCGCGAGCAGTACTTC. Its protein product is CASSYPSWDRVREQYF.

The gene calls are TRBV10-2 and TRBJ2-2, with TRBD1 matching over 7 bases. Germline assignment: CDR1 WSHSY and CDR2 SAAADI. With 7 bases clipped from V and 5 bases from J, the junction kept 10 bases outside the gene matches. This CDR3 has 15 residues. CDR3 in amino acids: CASKRQGEGTGELFF. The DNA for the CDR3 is TGCGCCAGCAAACGACAGGGCGAGGGAACCGGGGAGCTGTTTTTT.

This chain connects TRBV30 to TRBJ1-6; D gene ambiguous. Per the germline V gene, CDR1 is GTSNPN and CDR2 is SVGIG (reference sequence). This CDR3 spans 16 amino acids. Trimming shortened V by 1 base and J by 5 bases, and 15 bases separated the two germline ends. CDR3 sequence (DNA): TGTGCCTGGAGTGGCCGGATTGAAACAAATAATTCACCCCTCCACTTT. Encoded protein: CAWSGRIETNNSPLHF. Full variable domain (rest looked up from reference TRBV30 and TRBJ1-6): SQTIHQWPATLVQPVGSPLSLECTVEGTSNPNLYWYRQAAGRGLQLLFYSVGIGQISSEVPQNLSASRPQDRQFILSSKKLLLSDSGFYLCAWSGRIETNNSPLHFGNGTRLTVT.

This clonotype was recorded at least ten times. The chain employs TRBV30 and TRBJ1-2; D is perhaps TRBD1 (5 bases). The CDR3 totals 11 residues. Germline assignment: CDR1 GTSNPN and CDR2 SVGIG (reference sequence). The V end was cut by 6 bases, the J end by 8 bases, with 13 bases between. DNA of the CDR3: TGTGCCTGCCACGGGGCGGGGGGCTACACCTTC. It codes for CACHGAGGYTF.

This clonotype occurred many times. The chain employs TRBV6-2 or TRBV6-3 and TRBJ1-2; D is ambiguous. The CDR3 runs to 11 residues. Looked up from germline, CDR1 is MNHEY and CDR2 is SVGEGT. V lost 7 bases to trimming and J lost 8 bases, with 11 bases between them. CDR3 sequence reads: CASKEVGGYTF. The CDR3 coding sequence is TGTGCCAGCAAGGAGGTTGGGGGCTACACCTTC.

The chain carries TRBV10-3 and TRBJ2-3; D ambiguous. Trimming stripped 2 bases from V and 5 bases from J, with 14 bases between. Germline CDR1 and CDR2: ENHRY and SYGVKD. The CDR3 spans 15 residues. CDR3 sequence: CAISENGQAGDTQYF. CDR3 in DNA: TGTGCCATCAGTGAGAATGGCCAGGCCGGAGATACGCAGTATTTT.

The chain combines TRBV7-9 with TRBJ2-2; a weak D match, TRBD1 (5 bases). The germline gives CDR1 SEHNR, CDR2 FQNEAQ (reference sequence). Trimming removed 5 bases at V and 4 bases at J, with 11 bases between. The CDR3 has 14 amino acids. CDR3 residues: CASSSRVATGELFF. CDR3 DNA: TGTGCCAGCAGCAGCAGGGTCGCCACCGGGGAGCTGTTTTTT.

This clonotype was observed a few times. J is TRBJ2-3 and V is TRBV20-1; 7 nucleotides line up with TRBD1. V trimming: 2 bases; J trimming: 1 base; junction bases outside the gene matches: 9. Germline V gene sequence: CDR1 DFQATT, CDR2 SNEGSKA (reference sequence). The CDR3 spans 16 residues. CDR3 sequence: CSARIYRQGGTDTQYF. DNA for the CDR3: TGCAGTGCTAGAATTTATCGACAGGGAGGCACAGATACGCAGTATTTT.

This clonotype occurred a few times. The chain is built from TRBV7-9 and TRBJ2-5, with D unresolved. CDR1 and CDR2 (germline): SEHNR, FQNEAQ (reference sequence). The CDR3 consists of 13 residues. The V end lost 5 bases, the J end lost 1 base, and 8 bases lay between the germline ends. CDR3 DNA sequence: TGTGCCAGCAGCACCCGAGCCCAAGAGACCCAGTACTTC. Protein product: CASSTRAQETQYF.

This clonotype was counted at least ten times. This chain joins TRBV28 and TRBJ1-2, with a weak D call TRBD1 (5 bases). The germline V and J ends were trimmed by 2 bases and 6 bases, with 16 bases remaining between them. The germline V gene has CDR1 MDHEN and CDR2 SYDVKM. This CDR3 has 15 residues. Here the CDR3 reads CASSLGGIVFDGYTF. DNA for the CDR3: TGTGCCAGCAGTTTAGGGGGGATTGTTTTCGATGGCTACACCTTC.

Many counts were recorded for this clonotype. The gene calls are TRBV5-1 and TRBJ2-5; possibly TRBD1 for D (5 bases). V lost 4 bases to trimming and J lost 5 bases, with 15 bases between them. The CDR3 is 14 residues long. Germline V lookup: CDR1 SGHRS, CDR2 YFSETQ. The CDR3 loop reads CASSGGAPRETQYF. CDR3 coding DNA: TGCGCCAGCAGCGGTGGGGCGCCCCGGGAGACCCAGTACTTC.

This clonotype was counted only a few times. The CDR3 region has the DNA TGTGCCAGCAGCACCTCCCAAGCGGACAGGGCCTACGAGCAGTACTTC. It yields the protein CASSTSQADRAYEQYF. The V gene is TRBV28, the J gene TRBJ2-7; 8 bases agree with TRBD1. J gave up 2 bases and V 6 bases, and 12 bases lay outside the gene matches. CDR1 MDHEN and CDR2 SYDVKM come from the germline V gene. This CDR3 has 16 residues.

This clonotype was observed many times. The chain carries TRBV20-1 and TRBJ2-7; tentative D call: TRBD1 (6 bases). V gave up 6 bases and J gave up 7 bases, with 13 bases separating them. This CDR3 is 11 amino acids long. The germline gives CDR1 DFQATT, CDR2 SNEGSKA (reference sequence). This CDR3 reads CSAKGVQEQYF. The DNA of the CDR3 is TGCAGTGCCAAGGGGGTACAGGAGCAGTACTTC.

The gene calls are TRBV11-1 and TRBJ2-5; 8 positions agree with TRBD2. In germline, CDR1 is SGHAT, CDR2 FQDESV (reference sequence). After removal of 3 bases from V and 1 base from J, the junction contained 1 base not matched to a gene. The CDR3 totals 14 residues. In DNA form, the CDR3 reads TGTGCCAGCAGCTTTAGCGGGGCCCAAGAGACCCAGTACTTC. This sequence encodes CASSFSGAQETQYF.

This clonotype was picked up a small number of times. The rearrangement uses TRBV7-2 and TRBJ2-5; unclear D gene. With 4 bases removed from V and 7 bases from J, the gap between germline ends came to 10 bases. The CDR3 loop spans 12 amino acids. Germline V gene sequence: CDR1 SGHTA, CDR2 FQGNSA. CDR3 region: CASSSMAWTQYF. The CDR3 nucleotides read TGTGCCAGCAGCTCAATGGCATGGACCCAGTACTTC.

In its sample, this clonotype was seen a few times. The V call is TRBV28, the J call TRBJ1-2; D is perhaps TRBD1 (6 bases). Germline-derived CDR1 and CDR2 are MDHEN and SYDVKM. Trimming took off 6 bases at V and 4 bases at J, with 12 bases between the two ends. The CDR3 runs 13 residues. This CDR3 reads CASRKGGGYGYTF. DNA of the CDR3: TGTGCCAGCAGAAAGGGGGGTGGCTATGGCTACACCTTC.

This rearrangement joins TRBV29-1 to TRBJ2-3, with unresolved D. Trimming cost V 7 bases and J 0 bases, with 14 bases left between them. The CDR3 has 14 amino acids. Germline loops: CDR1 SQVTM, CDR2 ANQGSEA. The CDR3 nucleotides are TGCAGCGAGGAACCGACTGCTAGCACAGATACGCAGTATTTT. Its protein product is CSEEPTASTDTQYF.

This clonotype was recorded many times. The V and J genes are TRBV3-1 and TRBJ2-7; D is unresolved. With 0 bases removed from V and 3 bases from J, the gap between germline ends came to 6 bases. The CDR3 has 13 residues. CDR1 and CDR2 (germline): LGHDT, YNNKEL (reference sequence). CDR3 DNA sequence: TGTGCCAGCAGCCAAGATTATGACTACGAGCAGTACTTC. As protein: CASSQDYDYEQYF.

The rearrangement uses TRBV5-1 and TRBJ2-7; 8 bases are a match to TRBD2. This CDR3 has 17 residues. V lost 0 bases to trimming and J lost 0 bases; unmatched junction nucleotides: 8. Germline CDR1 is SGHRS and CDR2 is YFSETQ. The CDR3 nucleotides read TGCGCCAGCAGCTTGGCGATAGCGGGATCAAGCTCCTACGAGCAGTACTTC. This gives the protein CASSLAIAGSSSYEQYF.